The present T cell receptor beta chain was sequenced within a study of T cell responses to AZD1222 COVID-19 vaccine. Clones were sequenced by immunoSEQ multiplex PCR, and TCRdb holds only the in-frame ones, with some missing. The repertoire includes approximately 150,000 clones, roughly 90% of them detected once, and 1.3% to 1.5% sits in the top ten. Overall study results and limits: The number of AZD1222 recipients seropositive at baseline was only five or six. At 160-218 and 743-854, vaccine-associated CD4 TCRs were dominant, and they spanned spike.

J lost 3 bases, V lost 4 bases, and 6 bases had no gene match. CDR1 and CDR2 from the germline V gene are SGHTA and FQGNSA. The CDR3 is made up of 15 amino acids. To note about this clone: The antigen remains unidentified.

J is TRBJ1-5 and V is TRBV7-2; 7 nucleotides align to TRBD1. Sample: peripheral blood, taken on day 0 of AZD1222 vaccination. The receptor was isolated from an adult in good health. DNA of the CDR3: TGTGCCAGCAGCTACGACAGGGTCCCCAATCAGCCCCAGCATTTT. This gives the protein CASSYDRVPNQPQHF.